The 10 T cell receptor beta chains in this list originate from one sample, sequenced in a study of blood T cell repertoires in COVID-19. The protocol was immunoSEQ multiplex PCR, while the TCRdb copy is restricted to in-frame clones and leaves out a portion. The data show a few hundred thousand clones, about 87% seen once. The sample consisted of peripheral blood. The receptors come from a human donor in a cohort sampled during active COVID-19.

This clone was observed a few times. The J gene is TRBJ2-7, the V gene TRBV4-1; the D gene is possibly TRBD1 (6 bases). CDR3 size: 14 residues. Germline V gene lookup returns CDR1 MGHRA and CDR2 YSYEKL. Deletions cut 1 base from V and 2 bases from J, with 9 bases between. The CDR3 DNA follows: TGCGCCAGCAGCCAAGTACAGGGCCCCTACGAGCAGTACTTC. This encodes CASSQVQGPYEQYF.

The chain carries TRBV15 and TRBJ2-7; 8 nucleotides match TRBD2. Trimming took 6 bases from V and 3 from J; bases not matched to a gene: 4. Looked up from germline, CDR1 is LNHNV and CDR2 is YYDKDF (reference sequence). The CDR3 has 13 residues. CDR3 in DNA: TGTGCCACCAGGAGGACTAGCAGCTACGAGCAGTACTTC. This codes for CATRRTSSYEQYF.

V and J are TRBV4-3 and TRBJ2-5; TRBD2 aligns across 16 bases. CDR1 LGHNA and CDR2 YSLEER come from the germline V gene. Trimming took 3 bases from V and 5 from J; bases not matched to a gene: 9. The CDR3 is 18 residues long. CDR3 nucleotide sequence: TGCGCCAGCAGCCAGTCCCCGGGACTAGCGGGGGGGCGGGAGACCCAGTACTTC. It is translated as CASSQSPGLAGGRETQYF.

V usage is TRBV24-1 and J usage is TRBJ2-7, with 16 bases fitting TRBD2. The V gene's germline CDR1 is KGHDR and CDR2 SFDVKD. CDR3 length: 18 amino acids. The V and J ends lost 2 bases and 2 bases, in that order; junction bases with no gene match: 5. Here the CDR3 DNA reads TGTGCCACCAGTGATTCCCCGGGACTAGCGGGAGGGCCCTACGAGCAGTACTTC. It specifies CATSDSPGLAGGPYEQYF.

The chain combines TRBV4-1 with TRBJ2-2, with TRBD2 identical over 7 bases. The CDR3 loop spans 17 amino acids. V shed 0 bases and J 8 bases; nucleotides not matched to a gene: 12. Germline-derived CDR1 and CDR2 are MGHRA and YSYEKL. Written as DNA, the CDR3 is TGCGCCAGCAGCCAAGATCAGCTAGCGGCACTTAGGGGGGAGCTGTTTTTT. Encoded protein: CASSQDQLAALRGELFF.

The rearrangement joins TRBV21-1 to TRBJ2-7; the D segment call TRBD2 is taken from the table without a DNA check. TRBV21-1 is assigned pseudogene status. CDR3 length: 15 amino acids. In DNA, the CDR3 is TGTGCCAGCAGCGGATCATCGGGGGGGCTTGACGAGCAGTACTTC. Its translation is CASSGSSGGLDEQYF.

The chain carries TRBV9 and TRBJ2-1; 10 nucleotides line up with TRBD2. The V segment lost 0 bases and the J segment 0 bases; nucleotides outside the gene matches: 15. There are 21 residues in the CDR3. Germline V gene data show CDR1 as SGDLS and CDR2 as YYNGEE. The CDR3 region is CASSVGLLGLATSSSYNEQFF. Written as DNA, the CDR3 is TGTGCCAGCAGCGTAGGTCTACTGGGACTAGCGACAAGCAGCTCCTACAATGAGCAGTTCTTC. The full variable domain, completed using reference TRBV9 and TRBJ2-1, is DSGVTQTPKHLITATGQRVTLRCSPRSGDLSVYWYQQSLDQGLQFLIQYYNGEERAKGNILERFSAQQFPDLHSELNLSSLELGDSALYFCASSVGLLGLATSSSYNEQFFGPGTRLTVL.

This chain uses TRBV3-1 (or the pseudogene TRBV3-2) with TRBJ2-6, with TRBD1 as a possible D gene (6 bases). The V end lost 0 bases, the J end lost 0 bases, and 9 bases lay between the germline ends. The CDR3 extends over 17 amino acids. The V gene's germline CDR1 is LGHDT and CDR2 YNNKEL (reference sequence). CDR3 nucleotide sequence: TGTGCCAGCAGCCAAGATCGAGGGGGCTCTGGGGCCAACGTCCTGACTTTC. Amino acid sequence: CASSQDRGGSGANVLTF.

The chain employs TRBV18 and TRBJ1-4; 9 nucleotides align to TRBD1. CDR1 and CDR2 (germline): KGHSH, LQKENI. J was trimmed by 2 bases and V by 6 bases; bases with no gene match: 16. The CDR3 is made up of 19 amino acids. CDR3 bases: TGTGCCAGCTCTCCCGGACGGGGACAGGGTCTTAGTACTAATGAAAAACTGTTTTTT. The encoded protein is CASSPGRGQGLSTNEKLFF.

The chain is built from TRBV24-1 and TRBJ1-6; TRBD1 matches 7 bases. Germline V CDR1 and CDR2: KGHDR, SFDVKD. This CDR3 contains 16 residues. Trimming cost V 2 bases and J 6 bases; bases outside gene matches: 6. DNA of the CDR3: TGTGCCACCAGTGATTCTCGACAGGGAGGTAATTCACCCCTCCACTTT. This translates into CATSDSRQGGNSPLHF.